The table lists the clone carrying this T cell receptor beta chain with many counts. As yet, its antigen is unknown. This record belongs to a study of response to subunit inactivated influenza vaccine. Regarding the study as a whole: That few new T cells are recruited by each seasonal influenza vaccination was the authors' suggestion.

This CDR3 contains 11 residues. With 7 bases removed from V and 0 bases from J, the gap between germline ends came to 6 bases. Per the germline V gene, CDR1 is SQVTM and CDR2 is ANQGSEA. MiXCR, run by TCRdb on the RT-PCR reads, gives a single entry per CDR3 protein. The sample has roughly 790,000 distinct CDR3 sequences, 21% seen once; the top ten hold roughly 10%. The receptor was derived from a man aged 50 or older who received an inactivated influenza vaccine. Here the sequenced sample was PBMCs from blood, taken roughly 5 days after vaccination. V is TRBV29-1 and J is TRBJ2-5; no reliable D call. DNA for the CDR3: TGCAGCGCCGCGTACCAAGAGACCCAGTACTTC. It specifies CSAAYQETQYF.